The 12 T cell receptor beta chains given below trace back to one sample, sequenced in a study of blood T cell repertoires in COVID-19. TCRdb's copy holds only in-frame clones and misses some; the assay was immunoSEQ multiplex PCR. The repertoire holds 150,000 to 190,000 clones, with more than 75% as singletons. Sequenced input: peripheral blood. The receptors derive from a woman aged 55-69 years with COVID-19, enrolled during active disease.

CDR3 DNA: TGTGCCAGCAGAGCTGGGACAGCCAACTATGGCTACACCTTC. Its protein is CASRAGTANYGYTF. The chain combines TRBV6-4 with TRBJ1-2; the match to TRBD1 covers 7 bases. Per the germline V gene, CDR1 is MRHNA and CDR2 is SNTAGT. After removal of 6 bases from V and 2 bases from J, the junction contained 6 bases not matched to a gene. The CDR3 is made up of 14 amino acids.

The chain links TRBV30 to TRBJ1-2; the match to TRBD1 covers 8 bases. Germline V lookup: CDR1 GTSNPN, CDR2 SVGIG (reference sequence). This CDR3 is 13 amino acids long. V lost 0 bases and J lost 8; bases outside the gene matches: 5. CDR3 residues: CAWSVRQGRGYTF. The CDR3 DNA sequence: TGTGCCTGGAGTGTCCGACAGGGGAGGGGCTACACCTTC.

This chain joins TRBV19 and TRBJ1-2, with D maybe TRBD1 (5 bases). The V end lost 11 bases, the J end lost 8 bases, and 21 bases lay between the germline ends. This CDR3 comprises 13 residues. Germline lookup yields CDR1 LNHDA and CDR2 SQIVND (reference sequence). The chain's CDR3 is CAANGGGIHGYTF. The CDR3 DNA reads TGTGCCGCAAACGGGGGGGGAATCCACGGCTACACCTTC.

This clone was counted between two and nine times. Other DNA sequences from this sample encode an identical CDR3 as well. The chain links TRBV19 to TRBJ1-1, with D possibly TRBD1 on 5 matching bases. The CDR3 runs to 13 residues. Germline CDR1 and CDR2: LNHDA and SQIVND (reference sequence). Trimming pared 7 bases from V and 1 base from J, leaving 10 bases between. The CDR3 sequence: CASILGANTEAFF. The CDR3 DNA reads as TGTGCCAGTATTTTAGGGGCGAACACTGAAGCTTTCTTT. The full variable domain, with the rest looked up from reference TRBV19 and TRBJ1-1, is DGGITQSPKYLFRKEGQNVTLSCEQNLNHDAMYWYRQDPGQGLRLIYYSQIVNDFQKGDIAEGYSVSREKKESFPLTVTSAQKNPTAFYLCASILGANTEAFFGQGTRLTVV.

The CDR3 here is CASSSLTGRGELFF. The CDR3 DNA follows: TGTGCCAGCAGCTCCTTGACAGGGCGCGGGGAGCTGTTTTTT. The chain couples TRBV11-2 to TRBJ2-2, with 7 bases matching TRBD1. V shed 4 bases, J shed 7 bases, and the junction held 6 bases outside the gene matches. CDR3 size: 14 residues. Germline V gives CDR1 SGHAT, CDR2 FQNNGV. Using reference TRBV11-2 and TRBJ2-2 for the parts outside the CDR3, the full variable domain is EAGVAQSPRYKIIEKRQSVAFWCNPISGHATLYWYQQILGQGPKLLIQFQNNGVVDDSQLPKDRFSAERLKGVDSTLKIQPAKLEDSAVYLCASSSLTGRGELFFGEGSRLTVL.

The chain links TRBV6-4 to TRBJ1-1; D gene ambiguous. CDR3 length equals 14 residues. Germline CDR1 is MRHNA and CDR2 is SNTAGT. Trimming shortened V by 2 bases and J by 1 base, and 8 bases separated the two germline ends. DNA for the CDR3: TGTGCCAGCAGTGACGGGCGGGGGAACACTGAAGCTTTCTTT. This sequence encodes CASSDGRGNTEAFF.

This clone was observed a few times. The V call is TRBV5-1, the J call TRBJ2-1, with D perhaps matching TRBD1 (5 bases). Trimming stripped 0 bases from V and 4 bases from J, with 8 bases between. The germline V gene encodes CDR1 SGHRS and CDR2 YFSETQ. The CDR3 contains 14 residues. The CDR3 nucleotides read TGCGCCAGCAGCTTGGGTTACAGGTACAATGAGCAGTTCTTC. Its protein product is CASSLGYRYNEQFF.

There are a few counts of this clone. The chain couples TRBV7-6 to TRBJ1-1; D perhaps matches TRBD1 (5 bases). Deletions cut 0 bases from V and 5 bases from J, with 13 bases between. The germline CDR1 and CDR2 sequences are SGHVS and FNYEAQ. This CDR3 contains 15 residues. This chain's CDR3 is CASSLASGAGTEAFF. In DNA form, the CDR3 reads TGTGCCAGCAGCTTAGCATCTGGGGCTGGAACTGAAGCTTTCTTT.

This chain connects TRBV18 to TRBJ1-2; the match to TRBD1 covers 7 bases. V shed 3 bases and J 3 bases; nucleotides not matched to a gene: 4. Germline CDR1 and CDR2: KGHSH and LQKENI. CDR3 size: 14 residues. This CDR3 reads CASSPGRGDYGYTF. CDR3 DNA: TGTGCCAGCTCACCGGGCAGGGGGGACTATGGCTACACCTTC.

J is TRBJ1-1 and V is TRBV2; TRBD1 agrees at 7 bases. From germline, CDR1 is SNHLY and CDR2 FYNNEI. The CDR3 runs 16 residues. V lost 4 bases, J lost 1 base, and 9 bases stayed unmatched. CDR3 residues: CASSAPTGRGNTEAFF. CDR3 sequence (DNA): TGTGCCAGCAGTGCTCCGACAGGGAGAGGGAACACTGAAGCTTTCTTT.

This clone appeared a few times. The rearrangement links TRBV9 to TRBJ2-1; 7 bases align to TRBD1. V lost 2 bases to trimming and J lost 6 bases; unmatched junction nucleotides: 5. From germline, CDR1 is SGDLS and CDR2 YYNGEE. The CDR3 totals 14 residues. Here the CDR3 reads CASSVRQGLNEQFF. The CDR3 DNA reads as TGTGCCAGCAGCGTCCGACAGGGCCTCAATGAGCAGTTCTTC. The complete variable domain, with remaining parts taken from reference TRBV9 and TRBJ2-1, reads DSGVTQTPKHLITATGQRVTLRCSPRSGDLSVYWYQQSLDQGLQFLIQYYNGEERAKGNILERFSAQQFPDLHSELNLSSLELGDSALYFCASSVRQGLNEQFFGPGTRLTVL.

The rearrangement joins TRBV18 to TRBJ1-3; possible D gene TRBD1, 6 bases. V was cut by 0 bases and J by 0 bases, with 18 bases left in between. The CDR3 sequence is 19 residues long. Germline lookup yields CDR1 KGHSH and CDR2 LQKENI. CDR3 DNA: TGTGCCAGCTCACCACCGGGATTGAACAGGGAGTTCTCTGGAAACACCATATATTTT. Its protein product is CASSPPGLNREFSGNTIYF.